This record covers a single T cell receptor (beta chain). These data are taken from a study of blood T cell repertoires in COVID-19. At the level of the study: There were acute and convalescent COVID-19 samples, and they came from the United States, Italy and Spain.

The protocol was immunoSEQ multiplex PCR, while the TCRdb copy is restricted to in-frame clones and leaves out a portion. This table has under 300,000 clones, about 87% appearing once. V was clipped by 5 bases and J by 5 bases; unmatched bases: 5. Germline V CDR1 and CDR2: LNHDA, SQIVND (reference sequence). CDR3 length: 14 residues. Across about two dozen US areas, participants ranged in age from about 18 to 90 years. Recovered Cohort 3 donors showed two negative PCRs, clearance, or symptom resolution. The V call is TRBV19, the J call TRBJ1-4, with 7 bases identical to TRBD1. Sequenced material: PBMCs or T cells enriched from blood (not recorded which). The sequence came from a woman in her forties or fifties who had recovered from COVID-19. The CDR3 loop is CASSDRAENEKLFF. In DNA form, the CDR3 reads TGTGCCAGTAGTGACAGGGCTGAAAATGAAAAACTGTTTTTT.